This T cell receptor beta chain was recovered during a study of neoadjuvant anti-PD-1 for oral cavity cancer. Study summary: Patients mostly received three to four biweekly nivolumab doses at 3 mg/kg before surgery. Non-progressing patients received a fourth nivolumab dose near day 43, then surgery on days 50-56. Study-wide findings and caveats: Treg/Th17 ratio rose with pretreatment blood and fell with post-treatment tumor TCRbeta clonality. With three patients per group, TCR findings need larger cohorts.

The CDR3 sequence is 13 residues long. Trimming cost V 6 bases and J 2 bases, with 9 bases left between them. The germline CDR1 and CDR2 sequences are MNHEY and SVGAGI. Time point described: after neoadjuvant nivolumab, at surgical resection. The assay was immunoSEQ multiplex PCR, and TCRdb's table has in-frame clones only and misses some. This sample has 25,000 to 40,000 clones, with around four fifths found just once. In regard to this clone: Its target is not known.

The starting material was PBMCs, obtained after nivolumab (anti-PD-1) treatment. The TCR sequence derives from a person aged 35-80 years with oral cavity squamous cell carcinoma. The chain links TRBV6-5 to TRBJ2-3, with D unclear. The DNA for the CDR3 is TGTGCCAGCAGGGACCCCTTCACAGATACGCAGTATTTT. Its protein product is CASRDPFTDTQYF.